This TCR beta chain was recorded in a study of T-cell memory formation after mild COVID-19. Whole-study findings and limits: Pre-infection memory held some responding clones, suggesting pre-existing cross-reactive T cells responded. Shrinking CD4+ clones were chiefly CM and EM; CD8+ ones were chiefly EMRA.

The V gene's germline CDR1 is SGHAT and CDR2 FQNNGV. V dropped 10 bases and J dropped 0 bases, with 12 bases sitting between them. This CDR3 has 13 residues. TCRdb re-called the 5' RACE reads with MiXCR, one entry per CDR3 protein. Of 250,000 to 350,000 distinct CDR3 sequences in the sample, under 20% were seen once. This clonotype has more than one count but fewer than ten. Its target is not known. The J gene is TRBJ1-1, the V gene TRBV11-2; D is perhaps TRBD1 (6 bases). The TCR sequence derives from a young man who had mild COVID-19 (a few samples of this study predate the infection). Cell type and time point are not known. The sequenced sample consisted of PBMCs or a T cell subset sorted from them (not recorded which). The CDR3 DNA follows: TGTGCCACCTCAGGGGATTTGAACACTGAAGCTTTCTTT. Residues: CATSGDLNTEAFF.